The entry below gives a single T cell receptor beta chain sequence along with its context. This clonotype was observed at least ten times. The target of this receptor is not known. It has no much larger one-base neighbor in the sample; base qualities were not kept. The donors were 40 or so Caucasian individuals from Russia, aged 6 to 90 years, who were systemically healthy. Roughly 11 milliliters of peripheral blood were drawn from each donor into EDTA-treated Vacutainer tubes. PBMCs were isolated by Ficoll-Paque density-gradient centrifugation, with at least 6 million obtained per sample. Total RNA, at least 6 micrograms per sample, was extracted from PBMCs with Trizol reagent. For every donor, flow cytometry on a PBMC aliquot measured the percentage of naive CD45RAhigh/CD27high T cells. Library preparation used 5' RACE. Sequencing was performed on an Illumina HiSeq 2500. A second PCR of roughly 6 to 12 cycles was performed with a sample-barcoded 5' primer and a J-beta primer mix. A unique molecular identifier was introduced onto each TCR beta cDNA molecule by a template-switch 5' adaptor carrying 12 random nucleotides. Each sample yielded at least 3 million CDR3-containing paired-end reads. First-strand cDNA synthesis was performed from all RNA using the Mint cDNA synthesis kit, with priming by a TRBC-specific oligonucleotide. After uracil-DNA glycosylase treatment, a first 18-cycle PCR used universal primers M1SS and BC2_uni_R on all cDNA. The source study handled its data this way. For normalization, 1 million high-quality reads, each with a distinct molecular identifier, were randomly selected from each sample. Instead of being binned into consensus sequences, reads with shared molecular identifiers were discarded. MiTCR, run with a Q25 quality threshold and the strictest error-elimination algorithm, handled CDR3 identification, clonotype clustering and error correction. A nonparametric unseen species model with Euler transformation was used to estimate a lower bound on total TCR beta diversity. TCRdb reprocessing: public reads trimmed at Q25 with fastp, clones called with MiXCR, in-frame beta chains kept. Each CDR3 protein appears once, grouped with its most common genes and DNA. These V and J calls are TCRdb output, not the study's own analysis. This sample gives about 580,000 distinct CDR3 sequences in total; less than 60% of them show up just once. Together, the top ten hold around 23% of the sample.

These data come from a study of blood T cells in healthy people across ages (dated by TCRdb to 2015 to 2017). With regard to the full study: Template switching captured roughly one uniquely barcoded TCR beta cDNA molecule per two T cells in model experiments. The study measured age-related changes in TCR beta repertoire diversity using deep sequencing normalized with unique cDNA molecular identifiers. Donors were grouped into four age groups: young (average approximately 15 years), middle-aged (39), aged (around 60) and long-lived (approximately 81). Donors of different ages were randomly distributed across sequencing lanes to avoid experimental bias. Using the same blood draw, the study looked at two additional independent replicas of 1 million unique cDNA reads for two donors, one aged 18 to 30 and the other aged 80 or older. Study-wide findings and limitations: Because profiling used bulk unsorted PBMCs, naive and antigen-experienced compartments could not be compared conclusively. As age increased, observed TCR beta diversity per million T cells dropped in a roughly linear way, and a significant reduction was already evident by age 40. The CMV infection status of donors was not known, potentially confounding age-related changes in expanded clonotypes. Total diversity estimates from one million sequenced T cells were considered lower bounds and underestimates. Compared with the aged group, the long-lived group had more naive CD4+ T cells, fewer expanded clones and increased TCR diversity, suggesting age selection. The percentage of naive T cells measured by flow cytometry correlated strongly with observed TCR beta diversity.

Sequenced: blood. The sequence was obtained from a man at least 80 years old in good health.

The DNA sequence is given as TGTGCCAGCAGTTACGGGATGGGGCTTAGGCAAGAGACCCAGTACTTC. Its amino acids are CASSYGMGLRQETQYF. The chain is made from TRBV6-6 and TRBJ2-5; perhaps TRBD1 is the D gene, with 5 bases matching. The germline V gene (reference sequence) sets CDR1 to MNHNY and CDR2 to SVGAGI. A distance of 15 bases separates the germline ends of V and J, which lose 2 bases and 2 bases respectively. There are 16 amino acids in the CDR3, from cysteine to phenylalanine inclusive. The only DNA kept is the CDR3, 48 bases in frame from the first base.